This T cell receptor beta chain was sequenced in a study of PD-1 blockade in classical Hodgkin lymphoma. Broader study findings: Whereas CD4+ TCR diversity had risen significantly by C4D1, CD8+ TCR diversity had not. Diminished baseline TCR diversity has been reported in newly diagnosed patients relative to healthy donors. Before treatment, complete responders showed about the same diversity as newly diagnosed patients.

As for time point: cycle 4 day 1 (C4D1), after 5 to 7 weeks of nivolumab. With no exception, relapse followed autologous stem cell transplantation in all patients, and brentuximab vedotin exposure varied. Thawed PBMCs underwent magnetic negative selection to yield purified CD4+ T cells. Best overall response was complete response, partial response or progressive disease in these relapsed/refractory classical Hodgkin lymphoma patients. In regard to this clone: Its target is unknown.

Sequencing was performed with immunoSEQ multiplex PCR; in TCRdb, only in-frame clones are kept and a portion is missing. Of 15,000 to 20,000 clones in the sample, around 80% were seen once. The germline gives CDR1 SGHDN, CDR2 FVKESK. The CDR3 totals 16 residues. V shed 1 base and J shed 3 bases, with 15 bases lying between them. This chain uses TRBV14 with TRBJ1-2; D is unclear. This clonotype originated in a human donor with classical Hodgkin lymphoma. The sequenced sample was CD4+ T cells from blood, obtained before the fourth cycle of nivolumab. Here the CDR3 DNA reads TGTGCCAGCAGCCAAGGGGGAAGCCGACTCTACTATGGCTACACCTTC. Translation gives CASSQGGSRLYYGYTF.